The sequence of this TCR beta chain was determined in a study of control samples from healthy donors and cancer patients. Per the germline V gene, CDR1 is SGHTS and CDR2 is YDEGEE. The length of the CDR3 is 16 residues. V was clipped by 0 bases and J by 0 bases, with 10 bases between them. Profiling relied on immunoSEQ multiplex PCR, and the TCRdb table lists in-frame clones only, not all of them. The table shows approximately 83,000 clones, with over 90% occurring only once. Sequenced sample: blood. This chain joins TRBV5-8 and TRBJ2-1; D is unclear. The sequence came from a woman aged 25 to 39 in good health. CDR3 sequence: CASSLGIGSSYNEQFF. The DNA for the CDR3 is TGTGCCAGCAGCTTGGGCATCGGTTCCTCCTACAATGAGCAGTTCTTC.